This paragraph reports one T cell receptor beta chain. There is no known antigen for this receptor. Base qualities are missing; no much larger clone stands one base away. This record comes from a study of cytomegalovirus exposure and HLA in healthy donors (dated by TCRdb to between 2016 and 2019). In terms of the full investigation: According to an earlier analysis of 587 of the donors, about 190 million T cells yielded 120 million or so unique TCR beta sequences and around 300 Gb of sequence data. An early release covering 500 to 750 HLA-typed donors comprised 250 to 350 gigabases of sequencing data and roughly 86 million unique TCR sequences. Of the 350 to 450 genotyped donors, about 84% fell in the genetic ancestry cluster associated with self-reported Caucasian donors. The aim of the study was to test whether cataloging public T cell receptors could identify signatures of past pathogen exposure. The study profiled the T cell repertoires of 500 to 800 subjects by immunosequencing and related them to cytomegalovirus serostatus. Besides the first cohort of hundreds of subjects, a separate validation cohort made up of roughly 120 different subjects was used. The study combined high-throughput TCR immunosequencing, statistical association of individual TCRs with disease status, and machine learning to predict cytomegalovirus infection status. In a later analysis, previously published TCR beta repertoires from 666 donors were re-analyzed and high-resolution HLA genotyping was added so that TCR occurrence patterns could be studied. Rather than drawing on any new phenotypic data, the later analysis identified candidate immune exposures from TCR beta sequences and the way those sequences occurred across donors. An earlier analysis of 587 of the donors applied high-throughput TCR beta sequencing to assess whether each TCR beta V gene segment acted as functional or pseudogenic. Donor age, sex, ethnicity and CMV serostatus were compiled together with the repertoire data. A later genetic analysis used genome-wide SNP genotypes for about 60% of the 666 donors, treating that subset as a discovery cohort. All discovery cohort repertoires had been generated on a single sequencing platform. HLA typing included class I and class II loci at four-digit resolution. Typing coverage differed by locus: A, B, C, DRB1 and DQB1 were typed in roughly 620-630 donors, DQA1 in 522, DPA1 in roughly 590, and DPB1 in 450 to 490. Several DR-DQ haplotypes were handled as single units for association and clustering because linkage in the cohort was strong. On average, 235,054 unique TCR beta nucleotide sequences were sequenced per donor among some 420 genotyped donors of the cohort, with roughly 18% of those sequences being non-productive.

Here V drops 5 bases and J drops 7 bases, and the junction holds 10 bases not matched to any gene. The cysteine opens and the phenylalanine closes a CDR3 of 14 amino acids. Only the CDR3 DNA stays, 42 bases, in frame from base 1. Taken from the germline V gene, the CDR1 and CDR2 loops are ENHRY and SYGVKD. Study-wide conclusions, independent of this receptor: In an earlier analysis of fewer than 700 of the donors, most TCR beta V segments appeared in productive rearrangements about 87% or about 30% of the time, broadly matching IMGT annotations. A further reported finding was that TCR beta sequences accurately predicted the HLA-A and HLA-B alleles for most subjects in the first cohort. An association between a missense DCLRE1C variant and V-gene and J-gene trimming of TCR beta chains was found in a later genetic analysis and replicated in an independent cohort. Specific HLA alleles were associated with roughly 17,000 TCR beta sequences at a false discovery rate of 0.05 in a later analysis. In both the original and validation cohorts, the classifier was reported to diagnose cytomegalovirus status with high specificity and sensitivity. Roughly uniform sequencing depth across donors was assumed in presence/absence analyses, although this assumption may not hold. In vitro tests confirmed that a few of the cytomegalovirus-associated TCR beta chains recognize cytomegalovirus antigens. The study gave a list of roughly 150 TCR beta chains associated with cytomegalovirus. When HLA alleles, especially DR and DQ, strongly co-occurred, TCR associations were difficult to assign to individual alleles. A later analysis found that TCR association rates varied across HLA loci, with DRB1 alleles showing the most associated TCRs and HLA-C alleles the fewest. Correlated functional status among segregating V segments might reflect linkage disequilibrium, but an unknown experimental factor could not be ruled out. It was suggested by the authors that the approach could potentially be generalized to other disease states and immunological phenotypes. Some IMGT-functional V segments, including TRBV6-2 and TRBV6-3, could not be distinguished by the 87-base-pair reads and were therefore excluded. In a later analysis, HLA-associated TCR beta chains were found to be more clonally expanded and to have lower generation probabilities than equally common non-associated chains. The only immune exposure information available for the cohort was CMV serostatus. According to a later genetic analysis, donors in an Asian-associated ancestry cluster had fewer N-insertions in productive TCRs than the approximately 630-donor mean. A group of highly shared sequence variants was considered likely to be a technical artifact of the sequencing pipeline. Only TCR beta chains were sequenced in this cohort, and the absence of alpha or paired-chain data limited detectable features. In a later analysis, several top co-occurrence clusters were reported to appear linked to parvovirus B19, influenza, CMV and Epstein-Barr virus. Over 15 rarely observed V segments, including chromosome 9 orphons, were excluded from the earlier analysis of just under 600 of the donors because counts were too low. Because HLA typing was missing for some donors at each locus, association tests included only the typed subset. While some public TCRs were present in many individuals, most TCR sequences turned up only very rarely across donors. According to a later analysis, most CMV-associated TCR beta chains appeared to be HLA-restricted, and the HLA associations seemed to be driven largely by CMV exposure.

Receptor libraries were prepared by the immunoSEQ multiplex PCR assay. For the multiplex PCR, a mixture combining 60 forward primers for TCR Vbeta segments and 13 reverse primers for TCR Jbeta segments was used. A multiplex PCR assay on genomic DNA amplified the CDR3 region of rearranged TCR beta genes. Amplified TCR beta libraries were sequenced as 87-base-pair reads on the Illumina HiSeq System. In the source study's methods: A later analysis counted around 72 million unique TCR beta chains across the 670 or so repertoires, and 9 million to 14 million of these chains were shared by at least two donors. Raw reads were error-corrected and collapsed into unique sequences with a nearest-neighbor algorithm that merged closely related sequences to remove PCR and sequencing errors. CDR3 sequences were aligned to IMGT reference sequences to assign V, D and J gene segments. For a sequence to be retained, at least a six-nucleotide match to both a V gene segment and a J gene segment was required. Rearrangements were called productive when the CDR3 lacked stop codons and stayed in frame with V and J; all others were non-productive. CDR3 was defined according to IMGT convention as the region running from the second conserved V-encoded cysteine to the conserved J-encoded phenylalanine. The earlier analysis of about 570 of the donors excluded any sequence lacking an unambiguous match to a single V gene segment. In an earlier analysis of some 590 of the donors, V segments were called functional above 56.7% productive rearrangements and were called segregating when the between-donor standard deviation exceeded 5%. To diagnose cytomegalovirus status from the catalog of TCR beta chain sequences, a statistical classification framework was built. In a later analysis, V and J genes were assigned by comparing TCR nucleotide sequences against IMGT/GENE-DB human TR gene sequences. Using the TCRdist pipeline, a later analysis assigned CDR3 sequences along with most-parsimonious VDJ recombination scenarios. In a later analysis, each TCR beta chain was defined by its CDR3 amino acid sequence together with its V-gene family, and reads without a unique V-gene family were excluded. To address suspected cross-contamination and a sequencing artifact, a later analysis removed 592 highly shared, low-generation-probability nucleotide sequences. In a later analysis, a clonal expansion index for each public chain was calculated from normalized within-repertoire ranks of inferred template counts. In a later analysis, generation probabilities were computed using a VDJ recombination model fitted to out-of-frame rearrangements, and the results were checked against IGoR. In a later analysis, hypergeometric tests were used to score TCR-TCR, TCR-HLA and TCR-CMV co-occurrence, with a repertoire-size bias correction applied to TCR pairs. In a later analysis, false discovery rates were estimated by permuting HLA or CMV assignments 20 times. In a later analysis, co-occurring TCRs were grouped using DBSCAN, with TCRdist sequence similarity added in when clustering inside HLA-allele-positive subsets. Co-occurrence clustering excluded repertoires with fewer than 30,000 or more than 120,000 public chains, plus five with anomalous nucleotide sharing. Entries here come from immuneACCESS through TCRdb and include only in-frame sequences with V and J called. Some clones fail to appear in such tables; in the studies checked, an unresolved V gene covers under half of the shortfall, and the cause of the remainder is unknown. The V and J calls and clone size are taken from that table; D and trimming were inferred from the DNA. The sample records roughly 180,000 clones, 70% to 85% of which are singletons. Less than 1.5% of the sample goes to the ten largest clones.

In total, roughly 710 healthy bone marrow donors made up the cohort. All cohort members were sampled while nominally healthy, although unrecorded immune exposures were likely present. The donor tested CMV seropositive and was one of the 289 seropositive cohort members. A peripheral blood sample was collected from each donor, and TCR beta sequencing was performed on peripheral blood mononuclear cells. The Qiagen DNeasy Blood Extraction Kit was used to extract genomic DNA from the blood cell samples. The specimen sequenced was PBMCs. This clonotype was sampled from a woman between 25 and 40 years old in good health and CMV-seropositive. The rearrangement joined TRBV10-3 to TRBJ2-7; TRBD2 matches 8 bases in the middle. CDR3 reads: CAISPEPGGHEQYF. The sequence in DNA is TGTGCCATCAGTCCCGAACCGGGGGGGCATGAGCAGTACTTC.